The 26 T cell receptor beta chains in this list originate from one sample, sequenced in a study of T cell responses to AZD1222 COVID-19 vaccine. Data came from immunoSEQ multiplex PCR; TCRdb stores just in-frame clones and leaves some out. The sample includes some 130,000 clones, around 90% seen only once; the top ten take 1.5% to 2%. This specimen was peripheral blood, taken 28 days after the second AZD1222 dose. These TCRs come from an adult who received the AZD1222 COVID-19 vaccine.

V and J are TRBV27 and TRBJ1-6, with D possibly being TRBD1 (5 bases). Per the germline V gene, CDR1 is MNHEY and CDR2 is SMNVEV (reference sequence). This CDR3 is built from 15 residues. V was trimmed by 3 bases and J by 7 bases, leaving 13 bases between them. CDR3 sequence: CASSLEGTRNSPLHF. CDR3 coding DNA: TGTGCCAGCAGTTTGGAGGGGACGAGAAATTCACCCCTCCACTTT.

This chain uses TRBV2 with TRBJ2-2, with a possible D match to TRBD1 (7 bases). Trimming cost V 8 bases and J 0 bases, with 10 bases left between them. This CDR3 comprises 14 residues. Per the germline V gene, CDR1 is SNHLY and CDR2 is FYNNEI. CDR3 sequence: CASGGTANTGELFF. Here the CDR3 DNA reads TGTGCCAGCGGGGGGACAGCGAACACCGGGGAGCTGTTTTTT.

This chain links TRBV11-2 with TRBJ2-7; weak D call: TRBD1 (5 bases). The CDR3 extends over 14 amino acids. V was cut by 4 bases and J by 4 bases, with 14 bases left in between. CDR1 is SGHAT and CDR2 is FQNNGV in the germline V gene. The CDR3 spells CASSSIQGLYEQYV. In nucleotides, the CDR3 is TGTGCCAGCAGCTCCATTCAGGGATTGTACGAGCAGTACGTC.

The V gene is TRBV27, the J gene TRBJ1-1; 12 bases are a match to TRBD1. Trimming removed 2 bases from V and 11 bases from J; junction bases left unmatched: 6. CDR3 length: 14 amino acids. CDR1 and CDR2 from the germline V gene are MNHEY and SMNVEV (reference sequence). The CDR3 loop reads CASSLLGTGGLAFF. CDR3 coding DNA: TGTGCCAGCAGTTTACTCGGGACAGGGGGCTTGGCTTTCTTT.

This sequence joins TRBV6-1 and TRBJ1-5; unclear D gene. The ends were cut back, 2 bases at V and 7 bases at J, with 15 bases in the middle. The germline V gene has CDR1 MNHNS and CDR2 SASEGT. The CDR3 is 15 amino acids. The CDR3 nucleotides read TGTGCCAGCAGTGAAAGTGGGGATGCGAGACAGCCCCAGCATTTT. It is translated as CASSESGDARQPQHF.

The chain links TRBV6-5 to TRBJ2-7, with D perhaps TRBD1 (6 bases). Trimming shortened V by 0 bases and J by 8 bases, and 11 bases separated the two germline ends. CDR3 length: 13 amino acids. CDR1 and CDR2 from the germline V gene are MNHEY and SVGAGI. The CDR3 here is CASSYSRQVQQYF. Here the CDR3 DNA reads TGTGCCAGCAGTTACTCCCGACAGGTGCAGCAGTACTTC.

This rearrangement joins TRBV7-9 to TRBJ2-5, with D hard to call. The CDR3 sequence is 13 residues long. Germline V gives CDR1 SEHNR, CDR2 FQNEAQ (reference sequence). With 5 bases removed from V and 1 base from J, the gap between germline ends came to 8 bases. CDR3 in DNA: TGTGCCAGCAGCGTCCGGGTCCAAGAGACCCAGTACTTC. As protein: CASSVRVQETQYF. Looking up the rest from reference TRBV7-9 and TRBJ2-5 gives the full variable domain: DTGVSQNPRHKITKRGQNVTFRCDPISEHNRLYWYRQTLGQGPEFLTYFQNEAQLEKSRLLSDRFSAERPKGSFSTLEIQRTEQGDSAMYLCASSVRVQETQYFGPGTRLLVL.

The chain uses TRBV19 and TRBJ1-1, with D unresolved. Germline values: CDR1 LNHDA, CDR2 SQIVND (reference sequence). V shed 5 bases and J shed 5 bases, with 15 bases lying between them. The CDR3 consists of 14 residues. The CDR3: CASSRREGETEAFF. The DNA of the CDR3 is TGTGCCAGTAGTCGACGGGAGGGAGAGACTGAAGCTTTCTTT.

The V gene is TRBV7-2, the J gene TRBJ1-2, with TRBD1 matching 8 bases. The CDR3 is 15 residues long. Germline V gene sequence: CDR1 SGHTA, CDR2 FQGNSA. With V trimmed by 1 base and J by 4 bases, 5 bases remained unmatched. The CDR3: CASSLETGVRYGYTF. CDR3 nucleotides: TGTGCCAGCAGCTTAGAGACAGGGGTCCGCTATGGCTACACCTTC.

The gene calls are TRBV6-5 and TRBJ1-2; 7 bases match TRBD1. The germline CDR1 and CDR2 sequences are MNHEY and SVGAGI. V was pared by 6 bases and J by 2 bases, with 6 bases of the junction left unmatched. This CDR3 has 14 residues. The CDR3 spells CASRVAGGNYGYTF. The CDR3 coding sequence is TGTGCCAGCAGAGTTGCAGGGGGGAACTATGGCTACACCTTC.

This clone has only one observation. The rearrangement uses TRBV21-1 and TRBJ2-3; TRBD1, the table's D call, was not compared with the DNA. TRBV21-1 is a listed pseudogene. The CDR3 consists of 14 residues. CDR3 DNA: TGTGCCAGCGGGACAATGACGGGGACGGATACGCAGTATTTT. This translates into CASGTMTGTDTQYF.

This clone was observed a single time. The rearrangement uses TRBV6-2 or TRBV6-3 and TRBJ2-7; 10 positions match TRBD2. Per the germline V gene, CDR1 is MNHEY and CDR2 is SVGEGT. This CDR3 region has 16 residues. The V segment lost 0 bases and the J segment 1 base; nucleotides outside the gene matches: 3. The DNA for the CDR3 is TGTGCCAGCAGTTACTCGAAGCGGGAGGGTTCCTACGAGCAGTACGTC. Amino acids: CASSYSKREGSYEQYV.

The chain recombines TRBV19 with TRBJ2-1; 9 bases agree with TRBD2. Trimming removed 5 bases from V and 8 bases from J; junction bases left unmatched: 7. This CDR3 comprises 14 residues. Germline V gene lookup returns CDR1 LNHDA and CDR2 SQIVND (reference sequence). The DNA for the CDR3 is TGTGCCAGTAGTGACGCCGGGACTAGCTATGAGCAGTTCTTC. Protein: CASSDAGTSYEQFF.

The J gene is TRBJ1-3, the V gene TRBV5-4; the D is unclear. Trimming shortened V by 4 bases and J by 0 bases, and 14 bases separated the two germline ends. The CDR3 sequence is 16 residues long. Per the germline V gene, CDR1 is SGHNT and CDR2 is YYREEE (reference sequence). CDR3 sequence (DNA): TGTGCCAGCAGCGCGGGCGTTGGACTCTCTGGAAACACCATATATTTT. This translates into CASSAGVGLSGNTIYF.

The sample holds one count of this clone. V is TRBV11-3 and J is TRBJ2-3; TRBD2 aligns across 9 bases. CDR1 is SGHNT and CDR2 is YENEEA in the germline V gene. The CDR3 totals 16 residues. V trimming: 4 bases; J trimming: 4 bases; junction bases outside the gene matches: 9. This chain's CDR3 is CASSYTGLAGSDTQYF. For the CDR3, the DNA is TGTGCCAGCAGCTATACGGGACTAGCCGGGTCAGATACGCAGTATTTT.

The chain is built from TRBV9 and TRBJ1-3, with D perhaps matching TRBD1 (6 bases). Trimming removed 4 bases at V and 4 bases at J, with 18 bases between. The CDR3 contains 16 residues. Germline V gene lookup returns CDR1 SGDLS and CDR2 YYNGEE. This CDR3 reads CASSPHGGARGNTIYF. CDR3 bases: TGTGCCAGCAGCCCCCATGGGGGGGCGCGGGGAAACACCATATATTTT.

The CDR3 DNA sequence: TGTGCATCTGGGGGGAGGAGGGCCCACTATGGCTACACCTTC. It encodes CASGGRRAHYGYTF. The chain is built from TRBV30 and TRBJ1-2; a possible D gene is TRBD1 (5 bases). Germline lookup yields CDR1 GTSNPN and CDR2 SVGIG (reference sequence). This CDR3 spans 14 amino acids.

V is TRBV6-6 and J is TRBJ2-7; TRBD2 is a possible D gene (7 bases). The CDR3 totals 14 residues. Germline V CDR1 and CDR2: MNHNY, SVGAGI (reference sequence). The V end was cut by 6 bases, the J end by 5 bases, with 17 bases between. The CDR3 protein is CASRRGGGTDEQYV. CDR3 coding DNA: TGTGCCAGCAGAAGAGGGGGGGGTACGGACGAGCAGTACGTC.

In DNA, the CDR3 is TGTGCCAGTAGTATAGGGGGAGGGAGAGGCACCGGGGAGCTGTTTTTT. This encodes CASSIGGGRGTGELFF. The chain has TRBV19 and TRBJ2-2, with 7 bases aligning to TRBD2. The ends lost 1 base at V and 4 bases at J; junction bases unmatched: 6. Germline V gene data show CDR1 as LNHDA and CDR2 as SQIVND (reference sequence). This CDR3 contains 16 residues.

The V and J genes are TRBV6-5 and TRBJ1-5, with D possibly TRBD1 on 5 matching bases. Germline V gives CDR1 MNHEY, CDR2 SVGAGI. V was shortened by 7 bases and J by 1 base, with 11 bases between the two germline ends. This CDR3 spans 14 amino acids. The CDR3 loop reads CASTTRVSNQPQHF. CDR3 DNA sequence: TGTGCCAGCACCACCAGGGTAAGCAATCAGCCCCAGCATTTT.

The CDR3 sequence is CASSDRVDSPLHF. In DNA form, the CDR3 reads TGTGCCAGCAGTGACAGGGTTGATTCACCCCTCCACTTT. The J gene is TRBJ1-6, the V gene TRBV6-1; TRBD1 is a possible D gene (5 bases). Per the germline V gene, CDR1 is MNHNS and CDR2 is SASEGT. The CDR3 sequence is 13 residues long. Trimming removed 3 bases from V and 8 bases from J, with 8 bases in between.

CDR3 protein: CASTLRGTNEKLFF. CDR3 in DNA: TGTGCCAGTACCCTCAGGGGGACTAATGAAAAACTGTTTTTT. The rearrangement links TRBV19 to TRBJ1-4; 7 bases match TRBD1. V was pared by 7 bases and J by 2 bases, with 4 bases of the junction left unmatched. Germline V lookup: CDR1 LNHDA, CDR2 SQIVND (reference sequence). The CDR3 extends over 14 amino acids.

CDR3 DNA: TGCAGCGTTGAAGTGCAGAAGAACACTGAAGCTTTCTTT. Amino acids: CSVEVQKNTEAFF. The chain has TRBV29-1 and TRBJ1-1, with D unclear. Trimming took off 1 base at V and 1 base at J, with 7 bases between the two ends. CDR3 length: 13 residues. From germline, CDR1 is SQVTM and CDR2 ANQGSEA.

This chain links TRBV7-9 with TRBJ2-1; D is perhaps TRBD1 or TRBD2 (6 bases each). The germline gives CDR1 SEHNR, CDR2 FQNEAQ (reference sequence). CDR3 size: 15 residues. V was clipped by 3 bases and J by 8 bases, with 17 bases between them. CDR3 nucleotide sequence: TGTGCCAGCAGCTTGGGCCGGGGGCAACAATATGAGCAGTTCTTC. Translated, it gives CASSLGRGQQYEQFF.

V usage is TRBV7-9 and J usage is TRBJ2-1; 13 nucleotides agree with TRBD2. V trimming: 3 bases; J trimming: 10 bases; junction bases outside the gene matches: 3. The CDR3 runs 14 residues. Germline V lookup: CDR1 SEHNR, CDR2 FQNEAQ (reference sequence). The CDR3 nucleotides are TGTGCCAGCAGCTTGGGGACTAGCGGGACGGAGCAGTTCTTC. Its protein product is CASSLGTSGTEQFF.

This chain links TRBV12-3 or TRBV12-4 with TRBJ1-2; D call uncertain. The CDR3 is 13 amino acids. Trimming took off 1 base at V and 8 bases at J, with 11 bases between the two ends. CDR3: CASSLGNSEGYTF. CDR3 coding DNA: TGTGCCAGCAGTTTAGGGAACAGCGAAGGCTACACCTTC.